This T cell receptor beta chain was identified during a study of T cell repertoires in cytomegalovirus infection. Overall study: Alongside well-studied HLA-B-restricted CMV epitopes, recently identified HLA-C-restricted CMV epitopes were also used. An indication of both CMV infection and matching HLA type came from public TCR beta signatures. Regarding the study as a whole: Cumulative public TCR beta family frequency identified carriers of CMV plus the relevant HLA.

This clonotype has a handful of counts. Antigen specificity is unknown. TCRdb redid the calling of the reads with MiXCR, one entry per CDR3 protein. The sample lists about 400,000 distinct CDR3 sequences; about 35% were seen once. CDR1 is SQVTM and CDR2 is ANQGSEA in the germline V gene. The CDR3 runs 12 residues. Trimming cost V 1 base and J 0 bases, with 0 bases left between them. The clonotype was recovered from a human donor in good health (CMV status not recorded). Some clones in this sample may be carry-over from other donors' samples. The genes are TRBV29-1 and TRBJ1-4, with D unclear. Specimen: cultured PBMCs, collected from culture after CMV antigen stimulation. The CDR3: CSVEATNEKLFF. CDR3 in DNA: TGCAGCGTTGAAGCAACTAATGAAAAACTGTTTTTT.